The 28 T cell receptor beta chains below all came from one sample that was sequenced in a study of cytomegalovirus exposure and HLA in healthy donors. The PCR was carried out with 60 Vbeta primers and 13 Jbeta primers. Only in-frame clones appear in the TCRdb table, and some are missing; sequencing was by immunoSEQ multiplex PCR. The sample has fewer than 150,000 clones, 75% to 85% seen once. Sequenced sample: PBMCs. Receptor source: a female donor in good health and CMV-seropositive.

The rearrangement links TRBV9 to TRBJ1-1; 10 nucleotides align to TRBD1. The CDR3 is 15 amino acids. The J segment lost 0 bases and the V segment lost 4 bases, leaving 3 bases of the junction unmatched. CDR1 is SGDLS and CDR2 is YYNGEE in the germline V gene. In DNA form, the CDR3 reads TGTGCCAGCAGCTTTGGACAGGGGGTGAACACTGAAGCTTTCTTT. Translation: CASSFGQGVNTEAFF.

The chain joins TRBV5-6 to TRBJ2-5, with 7 positions matching TRBD1. Trimming took 3 bases from V and 5 from J; bases not matched to a gene: 10. Per the germline V gene, CDR1 is SGHDT and CDR2 is YYEEEE. The CDR3 consists of 15 residues. CDR3 nucleotide sequence: TGTGCCAGCAGCTCAGCCAGGGGGATTTGGGAGACCCAGTACTTC. Protein product: CASSSARGIWETQYF.

The V call is TRBV7-9, the J call TRBJ1-1; 7 bases fit TRBD1. The CDR3 totals 14 residues. V shed 6 bases and J 1 base; nucleotides not matched to a gene: 5. Germline V gene data show CDR1 as SEHNR and CDR2 as FQNEAQ (reference sequence). DNA for the CDR3: TGTGCCAGCAGGCCTGACAGGGCGAACACTGAAGCTTTCTTT. Protein: CASRPDRANTEAFF.

Note on this clone: A read error may produce the germline difference seen at one junction end. The V gene is TRBV18, the J gene TRBJ1-1, with D uncertain. The germline CDR1 and CDR2 sequences are KGHSH and LQKENI. This CDR3 comprises 13 residues. For the CDR3, the DNA is TGTGCCAGTTCACCGGAGGAGAACACTGAAGCTTTCTTT. This gives the protein CASSPEENTEAFF.

This chain links TRBV7-2 with TRBJ1-2; D unresolved. From germline, CDR1 is SGHTA and CDR2 FQGNSA. V lost 3 bases and J lost 5, with 10 bases in between. This CDR3 has 13 residues. CDR3 amino acids: CASSLYEVYGYTF. As DNA, the CDR3 is TGTGCCAGCAGCTTGTATGAGGTTTATGGCTACACCTTC.

The chain joins TRBV11-2 to TRBJ2-3; 11 bases align to TRBD2. Germline V lookup: CDR1 SGHAT, CDR2 FQNNGV. The CDR3 has 15 residues. The junction had 7 bases not matched to a gene; V was cut back by 5 bases and J by 6 bases. CDR3 amino acids: CASSPELAGADTQYF. In DNA form, the CDR3 reads TGTGCCAGCAGCCCGGAACTAGCGGGGGCCGATACGCAGTATTTT.

This clone has a handful of counts. The V gene is TRBV6-6, the J gene TRBJ2-7; D gene unclear. V lost 5 bases, J lost 5 bases, and 16 bases lay in between. Germline loops: CDR1 MNHNY, CDR2 SVGAGI (reference sequence). There are 14 residues in the CDR3. The DNA of the CDR3 is TGTGCCAGCAGTCAACAGCCATATACGGACGAGCAGTACTTC. Protein sequence: CASSQQPYTDEQYF.

This clone was seen only a few times. Here the CDR3 reads CASSSTGTTNEKLFF. The CDR3 bases are TGCGCCAGCAGCTCTACCGGGACAACTAATGAAAAACTGTTTTTT. The chain carries TRBV5-1 and TRBJ1-4; D gene unclear. Germline CDR1 reads SGHRS; CDR2 reads YFSETQ. Trimming pared 3 bases from V and 0 bases from J, leaving 9 bases between. The CDR3 length is 15 residues.

The gene calls are TRBV19 and TRBJ2-7; 10 nucleotides align to TRBD1. V was clipped by 4 bases and J by 1 base; unmatched bases: 4. There are 15 residues in the CDR3. Germline CDR1 is LNHDA and CDR2 is SQIVND (reference sequence). The CDR3 DNA reads as TGTGCCAGTAGTAGGGGGACAGGGGCGTCCTACGAGCAGTACTTC. Protein: CASSRGTGASYEQYF. The complete variable domain, with remaining parts taken from reference TRBV19 and TRBJ2-7, reads DGGITQSPKYLFRKEGQNVTLSCEQNLNHDAMYWYRQDPGQGLRLIYYSQIVNDFQKGDIAEGYSVSREKKESFPLTVTSAQKNPTAFYLCASSRGTGASYEQYFGPGTRLTVT.

The V and J genes are TRBV4-2 and TRBJ2-3, with a possible D match to TRBD2 (6 bases). V was trimmed by 3 bases and J by 0 bases, leaving 10 bases between them. CDR1 and CDR2 from the germline V gene are LGHNA and YNFKEQ. This CDR3 has 15 residues. Written as DNA, the CDR3 is TGTGCCAGCAGCCAGATAGGGACTAGCACAGATACGCAGTATTTT. Encoded protein: CASSQIGTSTDTQYF.

This clone was seen more than once but under ten times. The J gene is TRBJ2-3, the V gene TRBV21-1; the table's D call, TRBD1, was not checked against the DNA. TRBV21-1 is described as a pseudogene. This CDR3 is built from 15 residues. CDR3 amino acids: CASSPPGGRGGTQYF. The CDR3, as DNA: TGTGCCAGCAGCCCTCCAGGGGGCAGAGGAGGTACGCAGTATTTT.

This clone showed up just once. The V call is TRBV9, the J call TRBJ1-3, with 8 bases identical to TRBD1. The CDR3 has 15 amino acids. After removal of 4 bases from V and 4 bases from J, the junction contained 7 bases not matched to a gene. Looked up from germline, CDR1 is SGDLS and CDR2 is YYNGEE. The CDR3, as DNA: TGTGCCAGCAGCCCCCCCAGGGACAGGGGAAACACCATATATTTT. This codes for CASSPPRDRGNTIYF. Complete variable domain (other parts from reference TRBV9 and TRBJ1-3): DSGVTQTPKHLITATGQRVTLRCSPRSGDLSVYWYQQSLDQGLQFLIQYYNGEERAKGNILERFSAQQFPDLHSELNLSSLELGDSALYFCASSPPRDRGNTIYFGEGSWLTVV.

The chain is built from TRBV7-7 and TRBJ2-2; the match to TRBD1 covers 10 bases. Unmatched junction bases numbered 5, after V lost 4 bases and J lost 3 bases. The CDR3 loop spans 16 amino acids. Looked up from germline, CDR1 is SSHAT and CDR2 is FNYEAQ (reference sequence). The CDR3 DNA is TGTGCCAGCAGCTCCGGGACAGGGGACCACACCGGGGAGCTGTTTTTT. Translating it yields CASSSGTGDHTGELFF.

V and J are TRBV2 and TRBJ2-3, with 9 nucleotides matching TRBD2. This CDR3 has 16 amino acids. V gave up 3 bases and J gave up 0 bases; unmatched junction bases: 4. The V gene's germline CDR1 is SNHLY and CDR2 FYNNEI. The CDR3 DNA sequence: TGTGCCAGCAGTGATTCGCGGGGGGGTAGCACAGATACGCAGTATTTT. It translates to CASSDSRGGSTDTQYF.

The chain links TRBV30 to TRBJ1-3; the match to TRBD1 covers 7 bases. V was pared by 8 bases and J by 7 bases, with 11 bases of the junction left unmatched. The CDR3 spans 13 residues. CDR1 GTSNPN and CDR2 SVGIG come from the germline V gene (reference sequence). The CDR3 nucleotides are TGTGCCGGGGGCTTTCAGGGGGGCAACACCATATATTTT. Residues: CAGGFQGGNTIYF.

DNA for the CDR3: TGTGCCAGCAGCGTAGGGTCGCGGGATACGCAGTATTTT. It encodes CASSVGSRDTQYF. This rearrangement joins TRBV9 to TRBJ2-3; D is ambiguous. Germline V gene lookup returns CDR1 SGDLS and CDR2 YYNGEE. The CDR3 is 13 amino acids. V gave up 0 bases and J gave up 6 bases, with 8 bases separating them. Based on the CDR3 plus reference TRBV9 and TRBJ2-3, the full variable domain is DSGVTQTPKHLITATGQRVTLRCSPRSGDLSVYWYQQSLDQGLQFLIQYYNGEERAKGNILERFSAQQFPDLHSELNLSSLELGDSALYFCASSVGSRDTQYFGPGTRLTVL.

The chain carries TRBV9 and TRBJ2-5; D is unclear. This CDR3 is 14 amino acids long. Germline assignment: CDR1 SGDLS and CDR2 YYNGEE. The germline V and J ends were trimmed by 0 bases and 4 bases, with 10 bases remaining between them. The CDR3, as DNA: TGTGCCAGCAGCGTAGGGCCGAAAAGAGAGACCCAGTACTTC. Protein sequence: CASSVGPKRETQYF.

CDR3: CASSVTANTEAFF. DNA of the CDR3: TGCGCCAGCAGCGTGACAGCTAACACTGAAGCTTTCTTT. The chain links TRBV5-1 to TRBJ1-1; D is perhaps TRBD1 (5 bases). There are 13 residues in the CDR3. The germline V gene has CDR1 SGHRS and CDR2 YFSETQ. V gave up 4 bases and J gave up 2 bases, with 9 bases separating them. Supplemented by reference TRBV5-1 and TRBJ1-1, the full variable domain reads KAGVTQTPRYLIKTRGQQVTLSCSPISGHRSVSWYQQTPGQGLQFLFEYFSETQRNKGNFPGRFSGRQFSNSRSEMNVSTLELGDSALYLCASSVTANTEAFFGQGTRLTVV.

The V and J genes are TRBV11-1 and TRBJ2-2; D is ambiguous. V was cut by 5 bases and J by 0 bases, with 10 bases left in between. From germline, CDR1 is SGHAT and CDR2 FQDESV (reference sequence). The CDR3 has 15 amino acids. The CDR3 region is CASSPPRTNTGELFF. The CDR3 nucleotides read TGTGCCAGCAGCCCCCCTAGGACGAACACCGGGGAGCTGTTTTTT.

V is TRBV6-5 and J is TRBJ2-6; D is unresolved. This CDR3 region has 16 residues. Germline V gene lookup returns CDR1 MNHEY and CDR2 SVGAGI. Between the trimmed V and J ends, which lost 0 bases and 3 bases, there was a span of 9 bases. The DNA for the CDR3 is TGTGCCAGCAGTTACTCGGTGTATAGTGGGGCCAACGTCCTGACTTTC. It codes for CASSYSVYSGANVLTF.

The V gene is TRBV2, the J gene TRBJ2-7; D unclear. V was clipped by 6 bases and J by 6 bases, with 9 bases between them. Germline CDR1 and CDR2: SNHLY and FYNNEI. The CDR3 covers 11 residues. The CDR3 DNA sequence: TGTGCCAGCAGCCAGATCCGCGAGCAGTACTTC. Its protein product is CASSQIREQYF.

The chain employs TRBV7-7 and TRBJ2-3; D perhaps matches TRBD1 (6 bases). There are 15 residues in the CDR3. The germline V and J ends were trimmed by 0 bases and 6 bases, with 13 bases remaining between them. Germline CDR1 is SSHAT and CDR2 is FNYEAQ (reference sequence). The CDR3 reads CASSLAPGAGDTQYF. The CDR3 coding sequence is TGTGCCAGCAGCTTAGCCCCAGGGGCAGGGGATACGCAGTATTTT.

The chain links TRBV5-6 to TRBJ2-2; 9 bases map to TRBD1. V lost 4 bases and J lost 4; bases outside the gene matches: 11. The germline CDR1 and CDR2 sequences are SGHDT and YYEEEE. This CDR3 spans 17 amino acids. In DNA, the CDR3 is TGTGCCAGCAGCCTAAGGGGCGGGACAGGGTTCACCGGGGAGCTGTTTTTT. Amino acids: CASSLRGGTGFTGELFF. Drawing the rest from reference TRBV5-6 and TRBJ2-2, the complete variable domain is DAGVTQSPTHLIKTRGQQVTLRCSPKSGHDTVSWYQQALGQGPQFIFQYYEEEERQRGNFPDRFSGHQFPNYSSELNVNALLLGDSALYLCASSLRGGTGFTGELFFGEGSRLTVL.

The CDR3 bases are TGTGCCAGCTCCAATCTTGGGGGCAGCGGAACCTACGAGCAGTACTTC. Residues: CASSNLGGSGTYEQYF. The chain carries TRBV6-6 and TRBJ2-7, with D possibly TRBD1 on 6 matching bases. Germline CDR1 and CDR2: MNHNY and SVGAGI (reference sequence). The CDR3 has 16 residues. V was trimmed by 8 bases and J by 2 bases, leaving 22 bases between them.

V is TRBV6-1 and J is TRBJ1-2; 7 bases align to TRBD1. Per germline, CDR1 MNHNS and CDR2 SASEGT. The junction had 10 bases not matched to a gene; V was cut back by 4 bases and J by 5 bases. The CDR3 totals 15 residues. This CDR3 reads CASSVGDSSTYGYTF. CDR3 nucleotide sequence: TGTGCCAGCAGTGTTGGGGACAGCTCTACTTATGGCTACACCTTC.

The rearrangement uses TRBV19 and TRBJ2-7; 9 positions agree with TRBD1. With V trimmed by 7 bases and J by 3 bases, 10 bases remained unmatched. This CDR3 has 15 residues. Germline V gene lookup returns CDR1 LNHDA and CDR2 SQIVND (reference sequence). The CDR3 region has the DNA TGTGCCAGTACGGACCGGGGGACAGGGTTCTACGAGCAGTACTTC. Its protein product is CASTDRGTGFYEQYF.

The J gene is TRBJ2-1, the V gene TRBV11-2; D is perhaps TRBD2 (5 bases). CDR1 is SGHAT and CDR2 is FQNNGV in the germline V gene. The CDR3 covers 12 residues. Trimming shortened V by 5 bases and J by 7 bases, and 9 bases separated the two germline ends. In DNA, the CDR3 is TGTGCCAGCAGCCTCCCGGGGAATGAGCAGTTCTTC. Translation gives CASSLPGNEQFF.

The V gene is TRBV10-3, the J gene TRBJ1-1; D not resolved. Germline V lookup: CDR1 ENHRY, CDR2 SYGVKD. The V and J ends lost 1 base and 0 bases respectively, with 9 bases between them. The CDR3 extends over 15 amino acids. CDR3 nucleotides: TGTGCCATCAGTGAGTTTAGCACTTTGAACACTGAAGCTTTCTTT. Residues: CAISEFSTLNTEAFF.